The clone carrying this T cell receptor (beta chain) was counted many times. CDR3 length: 15 residues. V lost 4 bases and J 3 bases, leaving 14 bases between the germline ends. Germline V CDR1 and CDR2: SGHNT, YYREEE (reference sequence). Seattle patients were enrolled during active infection and followed longitudinally. This entry belongs to a study of blood T cell repertoires in COVID-19. Study-wide background: The United States, Italy and Spain supplied acute and convalescent COVID-19 samples. T cells, B-cell-depleted T cells, or PBMCs provided the cDNA or gDNA that served as material.

How the authors handled the data: Nucleated cell counts were estimated from reference gene primer amplification. Repertoires were generated with immunoSEQ multiplex PCR, while TCRdb's copy carries only in-frame clones and drops some. V, J and clone size reflect that table, while D and trimming were determined from the DNA. The sample carries around 37,000 clones, just under 75% recorded once. The TCR sequence derives from a man aged 70-80 years with COVID-19, enrolled during active disease. Sequenced material: peripheral blood. J is TRBJ1-3 and V is TRBV5-4, with D uncertain. The CDR3 is CASSQDSGSGNTIYF. In DNA, the CDR3 is TGTGCCAGCAGCCAGGACTCGGGAAGTGGAAACACCATATATTTT.